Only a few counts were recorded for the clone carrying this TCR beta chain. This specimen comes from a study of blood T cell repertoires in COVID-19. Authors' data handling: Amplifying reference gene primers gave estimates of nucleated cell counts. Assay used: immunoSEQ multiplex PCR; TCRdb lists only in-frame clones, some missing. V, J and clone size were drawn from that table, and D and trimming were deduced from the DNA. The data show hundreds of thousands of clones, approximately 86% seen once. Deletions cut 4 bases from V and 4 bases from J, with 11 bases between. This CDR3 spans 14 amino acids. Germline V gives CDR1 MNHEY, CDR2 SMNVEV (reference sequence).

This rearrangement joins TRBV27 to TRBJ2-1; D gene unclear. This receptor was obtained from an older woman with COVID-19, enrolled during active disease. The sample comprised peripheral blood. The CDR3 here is CASSYSLLYNEQFF. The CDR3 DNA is TGTGCCAGCAGTTACTCACTCCTTTACAATGAGCAGTTCTTC.